Listed below are T cell receptor beta chains from one sample, sequenced in a study of OX40 agonist ivuxolimab in advanced cancers. Clones were sequenced by immunoSEQ multiplex PCR, and TCRdb holds only the in-frame ones, with some missing. The sample lists some 50,000 clones; around 90% were seen once. Sequencing used CD4+ or CD8+ T cells sorted from blood, obtained in a trial of the OX40 agonist ivuxolimab. These receptors were taken from an adult with an advanced solid tumor such as melanoma, head and neck, liver or kidney cancer. CDR3s include the opening cysteine and the closing phenylalanine or tryptophan.

cdr3_aa	j_call	v_call
CASSQVGLTTDTQYF	TRBJ2-3	TRBV4-1
CASNTSPSGELFF	TRBJ2-2	TRBV6-5
CASSLFAKGTTYEQYF	TRBJ2-7	TRBV7-9
CAWTGLSTEAFF	TRBJ1-1	TRBV30
CASSLGRDSGNTIYF	TRBJ1-3	TRBV7-9
CASSPLGYEQFF	TRBJ2-1	TRBV6-6
CAWTRTSGFAGELFF	TRBJ2-2	TRBV30
CASSRTGTTYNEQFF	TRBJ2-1	TRBV7-3
CASKEGSPADTQYF	TRBJ2-3	TRBV5-1
CAYGVGTDTQYF	TRBJ2-3	TRBV30
CASSSLNRINSPLHF	TRBJ1-6	TRBV5-6
CASSLGTNQNQPQHF	TRBJ1-5	TRBV5-1
CASSPGLAGALYNEQFF	TRBJ2-1	TRBV2
CASSQDFEGRRGETQYF	TRBJ2-5	TRBV14
CASSLRADAEETQYF	TRBJ2-5	TRBV9